The clone carrying this T cell receptor (beta chain) was counted only a few times. Its antigen is not known. This sample was taken from a study of CD8+ T cells in alopecia areata. Trimming removed 7 bases from V and 0 bases from J, with 9 bases in between. The germline V gene has CDR1 SQVTM and CDR2 ANQGSEA. The CDR3 is made up of 13 amino acids. It was cDNA, reverse transcribed from extracted RNA, that served as the sequencing template. The assay was immunoSEQ multiplex PCR, and TCRdb's table has in-frame clones only and misses some. The sample has about 34,000 clones, 45% to 60% seen once. The study's findings and limits: Especially in alopecia totalis/universalis, lesional scalp showed greater clonality than normal scalp did.

The study team obtained lesional scalp punch biopsies and peripheral blood from alopecia areata patients. It was from PBMCs that CD4+ and CD8+ T cells were sorted. The receptor was isolated from a human donor with alopecia areata. Sequences were obtained from NKG2D-high CD8+ T cells sorted from blood. V gene TRBV29-1 combines with J gene TRBJ2-2; D call uncertain. CDR3 region: CSAHDANTGELFF. The CDR3 DNA reads as TGCAGCGCCCACGACGCGAACACCGGGGAGCTGTTTTTT.